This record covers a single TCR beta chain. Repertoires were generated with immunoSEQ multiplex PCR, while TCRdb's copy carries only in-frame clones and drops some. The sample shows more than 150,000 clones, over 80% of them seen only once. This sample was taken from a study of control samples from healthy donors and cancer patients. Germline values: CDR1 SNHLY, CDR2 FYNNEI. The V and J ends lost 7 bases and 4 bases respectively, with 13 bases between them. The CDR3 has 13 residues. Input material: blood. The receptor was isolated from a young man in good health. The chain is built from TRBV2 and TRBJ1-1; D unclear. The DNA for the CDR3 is TGTGCCAGCACTGAGGAAAGGGTCACTGAAGCTTTCTTT. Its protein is CASTEERVTEAFF.